The rows below give T cell receptor beta chains drawn from one sample of a study of blood T cells in healthy people across ages. TCRdb itself ran the 5' RACE reads through MiXCR, one entry per CDR3 protein. The table lists around 2 million distinct CDR3 sequences, around 42% of them singletons. The specimen was blood. These receptors were taken from a human donor in good health. Both conserved end residues are part of each CDR3. A D gene is named only where the DNA matches it firmly. Size is stated for part of the rows, as once, few or many counts, or as a class when the clone is expanded.

abundance,d_gene,j_gene,v_gene,CDR3nt,CDR3aa
many,NA,TRBJ2-7,TRBV4-1,TGCGCCAGCAGCCAGTACGGGGGCCAGTCCTACGAGCAGTACTTC,CASSQYGGQSYEQYF
NA,NA,TRBJ1-1,TRBV9,TGTGCCAGCAGCGTAGTCTCGGGGAAGTCTGAAGCTTTCTTT,CASSVVSGKSEAFF
few,NA,TRBJ2-1,TRBV2,TGTGCCAGCAGTGAAGGTGGTCGCTCCTACAATGAGCAGTTCTTC,CASSEGGRSYNEQFF
NA,TRBD1,TRBJ2-1,TRBV7-7,TGTGCCAGCAGCCTGGACAGGGCAAACAATGAGCAGTTCTTC,CASSLDRANNEQFF
NA,NA,TRBJ2-3,TRBV7-2,TGTGCCAGCAGCTTAATCGGGGGACTGTTCGATACGCAGTATTTT,CASSLIGGLFDTQYF
NA,NA,TRBJ1-2,TRBV12-3/TRBV12-4,TGTGCCAGCAGCTTCCTATCCCCCACAGGAAACTATGGCTACACCTTC,CASSFLSPTGNYGYTF
few,TRBD1,TRBJ2-4,TRBV20-1,TGCAGCTCCCTGAGACAGGGTGGGGGTTTAAACATTCAGTACTTC,CSSLRQGGGLNIQYF
NA,TRBD2,TRBJ2-5,TRBV10-3,TGTGCCATCAGTGGAGCGGGGGGGTTAAGGGAGACCCAGTACTTC,CAISGAGGLRETQYF
NA,NA,TRBJ1-1,TRBV30,TGTGCCGGAACCACCTGGACCACGGGGATGAACACTGAAGCTTTCTTT,CAGTTWTTGMNTEAFF
NA,TRBD2,TRBJ2-1,TRBV5-1,TGCGCCAGCAGTTTTAGCGGGGGGGTATCTGATGAGCAGTTCTTC,CASSFSGGVSDEQFF
few,NA,TRBJ2-5,TRBV7-9,TGTGCCAGCAGCCCCGAGCTGCAGGTTAGGGAGACCCAGTACTTC,CASSPELQVRETQYF
NA,TRBD1,TRBJ1-2,TRBV12-3/TRBV12-4,TGTGCCAGCAGCCGGGGACAGGAGCGAGGCTACACCTTC,CASSRGQERGYTF
NA,NA,TRBJ2-6,TRBV7-9,TGTGCCAGCAGCAACGAAAGGAACAGGAACGTCCTGACTTTC,CASSNERNRNVLTF
NA,NA,TRBJ2-2,TRBV30,TGTGCCTGGAAACCTAGCACTCTAGCCGGGGAGCTGTTTTTT,CAWKPSTLAGELFF
few,NA,TRBJ1-2,TRBV4-2,TGTGCCAGCAGCCAAGATCTGTCGTCGGGAAACTATGGCTACACCTTC,CASSQDLSSGNYGYTF